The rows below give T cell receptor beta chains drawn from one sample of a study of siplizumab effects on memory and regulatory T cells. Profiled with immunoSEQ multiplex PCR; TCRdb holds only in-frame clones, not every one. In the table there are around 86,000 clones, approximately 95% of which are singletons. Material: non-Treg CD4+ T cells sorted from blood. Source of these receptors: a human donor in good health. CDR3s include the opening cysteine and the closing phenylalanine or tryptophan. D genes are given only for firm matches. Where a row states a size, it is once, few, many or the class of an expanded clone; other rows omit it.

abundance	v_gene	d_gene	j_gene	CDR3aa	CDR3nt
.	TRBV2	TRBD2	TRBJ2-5	CASSERGLAVETQYF	TGTGCCAGCAGTGAAAGGGGACTAGCGGTTGAGACCCAGTACTTC
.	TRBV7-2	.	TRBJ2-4	CASSLGDIQYF	TGTGCCAGCAGCTTAGGAGACATTCAGTACTTC
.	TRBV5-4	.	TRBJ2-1	CASSGKGGQLPNEQFF	TGTGCCAGCAGCGGGAAGGGGGGGCAACTCCCCAATGAGCAGTTCTTC
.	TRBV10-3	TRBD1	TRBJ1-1	CATRTGGWTEAFF	TGTGCCACCAGGACAGGGGGATGGACTGAAGCTTTCTTT
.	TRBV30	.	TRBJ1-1	CAWSVRTNTEAFF	TGTGCCTGGAGTGTACGAACGAACACTGAAGCTTTCTTT
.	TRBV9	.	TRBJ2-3	CASSPGPYTDTQYF	TGTGCCAGCAGCCCGGGACCTTACACAGATACGCAGTATTTT
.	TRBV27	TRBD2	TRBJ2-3	CASSTYTGTSGGTDTQYF	TGTGCCAGCAGTACCTACACCGGGACTAGCGGGGGCACAGATACGCAGTATTTT
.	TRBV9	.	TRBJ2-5	CASSAPGPQETQYF	TGTGCCAGCAGCGCACCGGGACCCCAAGAGACCCAGTACTTC
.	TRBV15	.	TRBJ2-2	CATSRDLGPGELFF	TGTGCCACCAGCAGAGATCTTGGGCCCGGGGAGCTGTTTTTT
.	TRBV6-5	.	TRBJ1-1	CASSYVGGTEAFF	TGTGCCAGCAGTTACGTGGGTGGCACTGAAGCTTTCTTT
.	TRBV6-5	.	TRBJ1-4	CASSQGPRVYEKLFF	TGTGCCAGCAGCCAGGGGCCGAGGGTATATGAAAAACTGTTTTTT
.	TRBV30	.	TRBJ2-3	CAWSVPGFSSTDTQYF	TGTGCCTGGAGTGTACCGGGGTTTTCTAGCACAGATACGCAGTATTTT
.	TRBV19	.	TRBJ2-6	CASSASGTSGANVLTF	TGTGCCAGTAGTGCTTCCGGGACCTCTGGGGCCAACGTCCTGACTTTC
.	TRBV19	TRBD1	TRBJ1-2	CASSSGQGKFYGYTF	TGTGCCAGTAGTTCGGGACAGGGTAAATTCTATGGCTACACCTTC
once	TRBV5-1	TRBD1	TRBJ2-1	CASSLGGTGVRNEQFF	TGCGCCAGCAGCTTGGGCGGGACAGGGGTTCGGAATGAGCAGTTCTTC
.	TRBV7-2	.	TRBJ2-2	CASSRINTGELFF	TGTGCCAGCAGCCGAATTAACACCGGGGAGCTGTTTTTT
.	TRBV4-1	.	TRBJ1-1	CASSLSTGLDTEAFF	TGCGCCAGCAGCCTAAGCACGGGGTTGGACACTGAAGCTTTCTTT
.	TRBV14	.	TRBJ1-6	CASSQGPYSPLHF	TGTGCCAGCAGCCAAGGTCCATATTCACCCCTCCACTTT